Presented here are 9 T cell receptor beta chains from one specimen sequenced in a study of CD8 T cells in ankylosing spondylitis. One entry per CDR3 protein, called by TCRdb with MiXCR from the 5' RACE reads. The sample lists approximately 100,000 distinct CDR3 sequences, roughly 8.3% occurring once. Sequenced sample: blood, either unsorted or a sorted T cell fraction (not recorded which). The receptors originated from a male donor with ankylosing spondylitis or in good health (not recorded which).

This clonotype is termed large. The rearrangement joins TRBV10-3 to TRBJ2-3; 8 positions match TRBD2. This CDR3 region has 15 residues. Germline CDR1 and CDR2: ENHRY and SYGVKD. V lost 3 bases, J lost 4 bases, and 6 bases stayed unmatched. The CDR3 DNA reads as TGTGCCATCAGTGATAGGCGGGAGGTCGCAGATACGCAGTATTTT. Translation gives CAISDRREVADTQYF.

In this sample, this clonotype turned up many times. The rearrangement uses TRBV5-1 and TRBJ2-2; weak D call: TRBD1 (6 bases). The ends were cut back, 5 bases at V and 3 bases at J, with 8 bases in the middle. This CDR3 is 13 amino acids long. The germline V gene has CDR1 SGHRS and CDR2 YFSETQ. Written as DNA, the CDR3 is TGCGCCAGCAGGAGACAGGACACCGGGGAGCTGTTTTTT. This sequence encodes CASRRQDTGELFF.

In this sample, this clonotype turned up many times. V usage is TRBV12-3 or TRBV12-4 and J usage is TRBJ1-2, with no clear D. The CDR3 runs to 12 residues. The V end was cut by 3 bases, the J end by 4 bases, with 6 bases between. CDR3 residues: CASSFRRYGYTF. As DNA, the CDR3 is TGTGCCAGCAGTTTTAGGCGCTATGGCTACACCTTC.

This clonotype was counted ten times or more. In nucleotides, the CDR3 is TGTGCCAGCAGCGCGTCCGGGACTAGAATGGAGACCCAGTACTTC. Its protein is CASSASGTRMETQYF. The V and J genes are TRBV7-2 and TRBJ2-5; 8 bases are shared with TRBD2. The CDR3 is 15 amino acids. CDR1 and CDR2 from the germline V gene are SGHTA and FQGNSA. V lost 5 bases to trimming and J lost 5 bases; unmatched junction nucleotides: 10.

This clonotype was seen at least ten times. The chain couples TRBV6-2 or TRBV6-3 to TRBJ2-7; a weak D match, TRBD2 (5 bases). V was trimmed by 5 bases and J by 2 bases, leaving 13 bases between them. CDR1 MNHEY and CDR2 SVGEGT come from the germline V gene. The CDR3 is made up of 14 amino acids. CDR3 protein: CASSPPGYAYEQYF. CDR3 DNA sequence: TGTGCCAGCAGTCCACCGGGATACGCCTACGAGCAGTACTTC.

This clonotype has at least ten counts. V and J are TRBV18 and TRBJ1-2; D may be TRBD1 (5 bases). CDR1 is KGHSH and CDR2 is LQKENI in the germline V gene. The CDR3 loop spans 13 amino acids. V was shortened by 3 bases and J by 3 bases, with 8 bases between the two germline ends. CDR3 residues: CASSPDSYYGYTF. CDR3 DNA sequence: TGTGCCAGCTCACCTGACAGTTACTATGGCTACACCTTC.

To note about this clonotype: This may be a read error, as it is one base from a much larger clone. The CDR3 sequence: CCAPPPTLPGNTGELFF. CDR3 nucleotide sequence: TGCTGTGCTCCTCCCCCTACACTCCCAGGAAACACCGGGGAGCTGTTTTTT. The J gene is TRBJ2-2, the V gene TRBV20-1, with D uncertain. The CDR3 runs to 17 residues. In germline, CDR1 is DFQATT, CDR2 SNEGSKA (reference sequence).

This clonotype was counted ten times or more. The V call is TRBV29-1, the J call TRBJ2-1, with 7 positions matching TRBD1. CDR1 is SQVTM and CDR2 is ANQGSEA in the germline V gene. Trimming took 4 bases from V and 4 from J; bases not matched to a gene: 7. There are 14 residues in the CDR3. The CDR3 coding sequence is TGCAGCGTTGTCCGAGACAGGGCTTACAATGAGCAGTTCTTC. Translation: CSVVRDRAYNEQFF.

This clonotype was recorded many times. CDR3 in amino acids: CASSQTWRGSSYEQYF. The CDR3 nucleotides read TGTGCCAGCAGCCAAACCTGGAGGGGATCCTCCTACGAGCAGTACTTC. V is TRBV4-2 and J is TRBJ2-7; D possibly corresponds to TRBD2 (6 bases). Germline assignment: CDR1 LGHNA and CDR2 YNFKEQ. V lost 2 bases and J 0 bases, leaving 14 bases between the germline ends. This CDR3 region has 16 residues.